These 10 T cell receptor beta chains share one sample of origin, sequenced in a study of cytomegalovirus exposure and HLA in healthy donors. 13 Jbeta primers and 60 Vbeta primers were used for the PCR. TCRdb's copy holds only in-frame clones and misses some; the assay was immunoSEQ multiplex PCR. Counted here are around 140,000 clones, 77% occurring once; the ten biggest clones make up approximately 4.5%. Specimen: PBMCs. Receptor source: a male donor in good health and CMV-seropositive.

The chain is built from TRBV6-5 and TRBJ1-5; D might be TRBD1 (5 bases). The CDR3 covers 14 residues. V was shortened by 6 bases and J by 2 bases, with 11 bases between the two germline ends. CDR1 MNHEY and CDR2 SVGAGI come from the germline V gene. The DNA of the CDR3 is TGTGCCAGCAGCTACACAGGCCGCAATCAGCCCCAGCATTTT. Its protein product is CASSYTGRNQPQHF.

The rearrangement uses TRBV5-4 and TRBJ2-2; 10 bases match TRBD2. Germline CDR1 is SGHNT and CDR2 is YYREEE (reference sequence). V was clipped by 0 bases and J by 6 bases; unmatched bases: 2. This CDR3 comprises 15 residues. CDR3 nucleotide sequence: TGTGCCAGCAGCTTGGGACTAGCGGGTGCCGGGGAGCTGTTTTTT. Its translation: CASSLGLAGAGELFF.

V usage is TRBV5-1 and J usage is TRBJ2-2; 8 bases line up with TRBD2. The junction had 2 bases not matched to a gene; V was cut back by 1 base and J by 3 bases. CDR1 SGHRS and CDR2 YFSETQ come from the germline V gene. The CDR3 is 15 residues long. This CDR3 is CASSLFGGDTGELFF. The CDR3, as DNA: TGCGCCAGCAGCTTGTTCGGGGGGGACACCGGGGAGCTGTTTTTT. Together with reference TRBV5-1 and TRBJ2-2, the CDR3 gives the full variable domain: KAGVTQTPRYLIKTRGQQVTLSCSPISGHRSVSWYQQTPGQGLQFLFEYFSETQRNKGNFPGRFSGRQFSNSRSEMNVSTLELGDSALYLCASSLFGGDTGELFFGEGSRLTVL.

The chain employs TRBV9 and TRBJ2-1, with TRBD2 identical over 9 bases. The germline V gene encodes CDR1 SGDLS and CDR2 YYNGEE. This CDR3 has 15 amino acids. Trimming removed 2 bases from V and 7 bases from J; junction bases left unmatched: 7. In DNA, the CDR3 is TGTGCCAGCAGCGTGGTTAGCGGGAGTCAGAATGAGCAGTTCTTC. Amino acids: CASSVVSGSQNEQFF. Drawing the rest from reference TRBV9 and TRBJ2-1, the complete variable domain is DSGVTQTPKHLITATGQRVTLRCSPRSGDLSVYWYQQSLDQGLQFLIQYYNGEERAKGNILERFSAQQFPDLHSELNLSSLELGDSALYFCASSVVSGSQNEQFFGPGTRLTVL.

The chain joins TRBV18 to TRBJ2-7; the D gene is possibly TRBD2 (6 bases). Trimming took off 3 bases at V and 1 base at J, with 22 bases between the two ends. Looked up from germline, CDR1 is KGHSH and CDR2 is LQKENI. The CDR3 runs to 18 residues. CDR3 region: CASSPPSVGGRQSYEQYF. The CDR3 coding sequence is TGTGCCAGCTCACCTCCCTCAGTAGGTGGGAGGCAATCCTACGAGCAGTACTTC. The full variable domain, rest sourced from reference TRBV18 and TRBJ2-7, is NAGVMQNPRHLVRRRGQEARLRCSPMKGHSHVYWYRQLPEEGLKFMVYLQKENIIDESGMPKERFSAEFPKEGPSILRIQQVVRGDSAAYFCASSPPSVGGRQSYEQYFGPGTRLTVT.

The CDR3 region has the DNA TGTGCCAGCAGCGGGCCGACTAGTTTTCTTGAGACCCAGTACTTC. This sequence encodes CASSGPTSFLETQYF. The genes are TRBV9 and TRBJ2-5; D possibly corresponds to TRBD2 (6 bases). The CDR3 totals 15 residues. Trimming shortened V by 3 bases and J by 5 bases, and 17 bases separated the two germline ends. The germline gives CDR1 SGDLS, CDR2 YYNGEE.

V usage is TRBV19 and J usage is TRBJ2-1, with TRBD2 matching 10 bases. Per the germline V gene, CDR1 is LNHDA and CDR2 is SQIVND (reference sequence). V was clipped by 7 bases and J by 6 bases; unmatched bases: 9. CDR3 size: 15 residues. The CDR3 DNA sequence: TGTGCCAGTAATCTCCTAGCGGGGGCTGTCAATGAGCAGTTCTTC. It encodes CASNLLAGAVNEQFF. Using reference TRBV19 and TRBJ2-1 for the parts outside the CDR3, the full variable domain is DGGITQSPKYLFRKEGQNVTLSCEQNLNHDAMYWYRQDPGQGLRLIYYSQIVNDFQKGDIAEGYSVSREKKESFPLTVTSAQKNPTAFYLCASNLLAGAVNEQFFGPGTRLTVL.

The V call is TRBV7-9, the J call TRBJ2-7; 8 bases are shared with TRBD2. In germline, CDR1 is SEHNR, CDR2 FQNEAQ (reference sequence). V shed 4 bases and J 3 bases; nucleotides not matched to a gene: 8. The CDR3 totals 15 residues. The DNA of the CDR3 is TGTGCCAGCAGCTCCCTTAGCGGGATTTTCTACGAGCAGTACTTC. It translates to CASSSLSGIFYEQYF. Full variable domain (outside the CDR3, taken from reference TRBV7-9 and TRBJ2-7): DTGVSQNPRHKITKRGQNVTFRCDPISEHNRLYWYRQTLGQGPEFLTYFQNEAQLEKSRLLSDRFSAERPKGSFSTLEIQRTEQGDSAMYLCASSSLSGIFYEQYFGPGTRLTVT.

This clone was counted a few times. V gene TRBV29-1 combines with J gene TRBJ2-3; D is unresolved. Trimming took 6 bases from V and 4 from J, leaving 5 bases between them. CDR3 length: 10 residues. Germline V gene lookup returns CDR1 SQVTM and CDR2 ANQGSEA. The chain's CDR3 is CSVYSDTQYF. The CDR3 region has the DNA TGCAGCGTATATTCAGATACGCAGTATTTT.

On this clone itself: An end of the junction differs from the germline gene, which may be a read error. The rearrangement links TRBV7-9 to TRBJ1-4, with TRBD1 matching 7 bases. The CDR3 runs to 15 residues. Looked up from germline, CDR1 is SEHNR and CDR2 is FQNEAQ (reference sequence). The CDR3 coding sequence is TGTTCCAGCAGCTTAGGCGGGGACAGTGGGGAAAAACTGTTTTTT. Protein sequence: CSSSLGGDSGEKLFF.